This T cell receptor (beta chain) was profiled in a study of T cell responses to AZD1222 COVID-19 vaccine. Study at large: Second doses at about 4 or about 12 weeks were pooled.

Produced via immunoSEQ multiplex PCR; TCRdb's table is partial and in-frame only. This table has some 190,000 clones, about 91% appearing once. Remarks on this clone: What it binds is not known.

The CDR3 consists of 11 residues. Looked up from germline, CDR1 is LNHDA and CDR2 is SQIVND (reference sequence). Study outcomes and limitations: Vaccination with two AZD1222 doses was followed by a rise in Spike-specific TCR breadth and depth. Donors in the cohort were predominantly white British and more often female, and clonal diversity was possibly underestimated.

This TCR was recovered from an adult in good health. The V gene is TRBV19, the J gene TRBJ1-2; D is ambiguous. Specimen: peripheral blood, collected on day 0 of AZD1222 vaccination. The CDR3 reads CAGREQDIYTF. For the CDR3, the DNA is TGTGCAGGTCGGGAACAAGATATCTACACCTTC.